The 20 T cell receptor beta chains below all came from one sample that was sequenced in a study of beta chain features in type 1 diabetes. Since all of the isolated RNA was reverse transcribed, expressed TCRB transcripts were what got sequenced. Libraries were prepared by immunoSEQ multiplex PCR; TCRdb keeps only in-frame clonotypes and omits some of them. The sample contains 130,000 to 150,000 clones, under 11% of which appear only once. Material: naive CD4+ T cells from blood. Receptors were obtained from a man aged 18 to 30 in good health.

The sample holds a few counts of this clone. The CDR3 sequence is CASSIGQGTYEQYF. CDR3 coding DNA: TGTGCCAGTAGTATCGGACAGGGTACCTACGAGCAGTACTTC. V gene TRBV19 combines with J gene TRBJ2-7; the match to TRBD1 covers 8 bases. The CDR3 is 14 residues long. The junction had 3 bases not matched to a gene; V was cut back by 3 bases and J by 2 bases. Germline loops: CDR1 LNHDA, CDR2 SQIVND (reference sequence). The whole variable domain, filled in from reference TRBV19 and TRBJ2-7, reads DGGITQSPKYLFRKEGQNVTLSCEQNLNHDAMYWYRQDPGQGLRLIYYSQIVNDFQKGDIAEGYSVSREKKESFPLTVTSAQKNPTAFYLCASSIGQGTYEQYFGPGTRLTVT.

This chain connects TRBV18 to TRBJ1-4, with D uncertain. The CDR3 runs 16 residues. V shed 2 bases and J shed 7 bases, with 17 bases lying between them. Germline-derived CDR1 and CDR2 are KGHSH and LQKENI. The CDR3 here is CASSPRVEESIEKLFF. The CDR3 DNA follows: TGTGCCAGCTCACCAAGGGTGGAGGAATCGATTGAAAAACTGTTTTTT.

This clone was counted a few times. The chain joins TRBV4-2 to TRBJ1-4; D unresolved. Trimming took off 0 bases at V and 4 bases at J, with 15 bases between the two ends. Germline V gene sequence: CDR1 LGHNA, CDR2 YNFKEQ. The CDR3 runs 17 residues. CDR3 bases: TGTGCCAGCAGCCAAGACCATCGGAGTGCGGGTAATGAAAAACTGTTTTTT. The encoded protein is CASSQDHRSAGNEKLFF.

The chain employs TRBV6-6 and TRBJ1-3, with D possibly TRBD1 on 6 matching bases. Trimming removed 0 bases from V and 0 bases from J, with 6 bases in between. CDR3 length: 15 residues. Germline values: CDR1 MNHNY, CDR2 SVGAGI (reference sequence). CDR3 sequence (DNA): TGTGCCAGCAGTTACTCACAGGGCTCTGGAAACACCATATATTTT. This gives the protein CASSYSQGSGNTIYF.

The rearrangement links TRBV9 to TRBJ1-4; 7 bases align to TRBD1. Trimming took 2 bases from V and 6 from J; bases not matched to a gene: 4. From germline, CDR1 is SGDLS and CDR2 YYNGEE. The CDR3 extends over 14 amino acids. CDR3 residues: CASSVRTGDEKLFF. As DNA, the CDR3 is TGTGCCAGCAGCGTTCGAACAGGGGATGAAAAACTGTTTTTT.

V is TRBV30 and J is TRBJ1-1; 7 bases are a match to TRBD1. CDR3 length: 14 amino acids. In germline, CDR1 is GTSNPN, CDR2 SVGIG (reference sequence). V gave up 2 bases and J gave up 1 base; unmatched junction bases: 4. CDR3 in amino acids: CAWSKGQKNTEAFF. In DNA form, the CDR3 reads TGTGCCTGGAGTAAGGGACAGAAGAACACTGAAGCTTTCTTT.

This clone came up a few times. The J gene is TRBJ2-7, the V gene TRBV18, with 11 bases matching TRBD1. V shed 3 bases, J shed 4 bases, and the junction held 5 bases outside the gene matches. The CDR3 runs 15 residues. CDR1 is KGHSH and CDR2 is LQKENI in the germline V gene. CDR3 nucleotides: TGTGCCAGCTCACCGGACAGGGGGCAAACGTACGAGCAGTACTTC. It translates to CASSPDRGQTYEQYF.

The chain combines TRBV14 with TRBJ2-7; a weak D match, TRBD2 (5 bases). CDR3 length equals 15 residues. Trimming took off 4 bases at V and 0 bases at J, with 13 bases between the two ends. Per germline, CDR1 SGHDN and CDR2 FVKESK. The CDR3 DNA sequence: TGTGCCAGCAGCCGGGTGGTCGGGGTCTCCTACGAGCAGTACTTC. It encodes CASSRVVGVSYEQYF.

This clone was recorded only once. The CDR3 region is CASSQRQDNQPQHF. In DNA form, the CDR3 reads TGCGCCAGCAGCCAACGACAGGACAATCAGCCCCAGCATTTT. V gene TRBV4-1 combines with J gene TRBJ1-5; D may be TRBD1 (6 bases). Per germline, CDR1 MGHRA and CDR2 YSYEKL. The CDR3 is 14 residues long. The V end lost 2 bases, the J end lost 3 bases, and 8 bases lay between the germline ends.

This clone was found a few times. The chain has TRBV7-2 and TRBJ2-1, with 13 bases lining up with TRBD2. The germline V gene has CDR1 SGHTA and CDR2 FQGNSA. V shed 5 bases and J 0 bases; nucleotides not matched to a gene: 7. The CDR3 consists of 18 residues. The CDR3 nucleotides read TGTGCCAGCAGCACGGGACTAGCGGGACCAAGCTCCTACAATGAGCAGTTCTTC. It translates to CASSTGLAGPSSYNEQFF.

This clone was counted between two and nine times. J is TRBJ1-2 and V is TRBV6-6; D possibly corresponds to TRBD1 (6 bases). Germline-derived CDR1 and CDR2 are MNHNY and SVGAGI (reference sequence). The ends were cut back, 4 bases at V and 7 bases at J, with 13 bases in the middle. The length of the CDR3 is 13 residues. For the CDR3, the DNA is TGTGCCAGCAGTTCCTCAGGGGTGGGTGGCTACACCTTC. It encodes CASSSSGVGGYTF.

This clone has only a few counts. The chain carries TRBV5-1 and TRBJ1-4; the D is unclear. V lost 4 bases and J lost 3, with 10 bases in between. There are 14 residues in the CDR3. Germline lookup yields CDR1 SGHRS and CDR2 YFSETQ. CDR3 bases: TGCGCCAGCAGCGCAGGAGGGTCTAATGAAAAACTGTTTTTT. Protein product: CASSAGGSNEKLFF.

In its sample, this clone was seen a few times. V is TRBV28 and J is TRBJ1-4, with a weak D call TRBD1 (6 bases). Germline-derived CDR1 and CDR2 are MDHEN and SYDVKM. V was shortened by 8 bases and J by 7 bases, with 14 bases between the two germline ends. This CDR3 spans 13 amino acids. CDR3 coding DNA: TGTGCCAGCCGCCCAAGGGGGGGTGAAAAACTGTTTTTT. This translates into CASRPRGGEKLFF.

This clone was seen a few times. This chain uses TRBV7-2 with TRBJ2-3, with 8 bases fitting TRBD2. The trim removed 4 bases at V and 0 bases at J, leaving 6 bases unmatched. CDR3 size: 16 residues. Germline loops: CDR1 SGHTA, CDR2 FQGNSA. CDR3 residues: CASSYFGGGSTDTQYF. The CDR3 region has the DNA TGTGCCAGCAGCTACTTCGGGGGGGGCAGCACAGATACGCAGTATTTT.

This sequence joins TRBV14 and TRBJ2-5, with 12 positions matching TRBD2. Looked up from germline, CDR1 is SGHDN and CDR2 is FVKESK. The CDR3 loop spans 16 amino acids. V lost 10 bases to trimming and J lost 5 bases; unmatched junction nucleotides: 14. The CDR3: CANPNSTSGGCETQYF. CDR3 nucleotide sequence: TGTGCCAACCCGAACTCCACTAGCGGGGGGTGCGAGACCCAGTACTTC.

Only a few counts were recorded for this clone. The V call is TRBV7-2, the J call TRBJ2-5; 9 bases are a match to TRBD2. The CDR3 consists of 15 residues. The junction had 7 bases not matched to a gene; V was cut back by 4 bases and J by 4 bases. Germline values: CDR1 SGHTA, CDR2 FQGNSA. DNA for the CDR3: TGTGCCAGCAGCTACGTCGCGGGGGGGGGAGAGACCCAGTACTTC. It encodes CASSYVAGGGETQYF.

This clone was seen more than once but under ten times. This rearrangement joins TRBV28 to TRBJ1-2; D is uncertain. The CDR3 runs 14 residues. CDR1 and CDR2 from the germline V gene are MDHEN and SYDVKM. Trimming pared 5 bases from V and 4 bases from J, leaving 14 bases between. In nucleotides, the CDR3 is TGTGCCAGCAGTCTGTCCCGATCGGGCTATGGCTACACCTTC. This translates into CASSLSRSGYGYTF.

The chain is built from TRBV11-2 and TRBJ2-1; D call uncertain. Trimming left V 5 bases short and J 1 base short, with 9 bases between. Germline CDR1 is SGHAT and CDR2 is FQNNGV. The CDR3 loop spans 14 amino acids. The CDR3 spells CASSTRFSYNEQFF. CDR3 sequence (DNA): TGTGCCAGCAGCACTCGATTTTCCTACAATGAGCAGTTCTTC.

The chain links TRBV19 to TRBJ1-5; 7 nucleotides agree with TRBD1. The CDR3 is made up of 13 amino acids. Per the germline V gene, CDR1 is LNHDA and CDR2 is SQIVND (reference sequence). V was pared by 9 bases and J by 5 bases, with 7 bases of the junction left unmatched. Here the CDR3 reads CASSDRADQPQHF. CDR3 bases: TGTGCCAGCTCAGACAGGGCCGATCAGCCCCAGCATTTT.

The chain links TRBV5-1 to TRBJ1-1; possibly TRBD1 for D (5 bases). V gave up 6 bases and J gave up 5 bases, with 14 bases separating them. The CDR3 consists of 13 residues. Per germline, CDR1 SGHRS and CDR2 YFSETQ. The CDR3 coding sequence is TGCGCCAGCAAACCGGGGGAAGAAACTGAAGCTTTCTTT. It translates to CASKPGEETEAFF.